This record covers a single T cell receptor beta chain. This entry belongs to a study of blood T cell repertoires in COVID-19. Study background: COVID-19 samples, acute and convalescent, were from the United States, Italy and Spain. From T cells, B-cell-depleted T cells, or PBMCs came the material, which was cDNA or gDNA.

Original data processing: Reference gene primer amplification gave nucleated cell count estimates. Clones were read by immunoSEQ multiplex PCR, and TCRdb kept only the in-frame ones, dropping some. The V and J calls and the clone size are those of that table, but D and trimming were determined from the DNA. Among under 300,000 clones listed, roughly 84% were seen once. CDR3 length: 14 amino acids. V lost 2 bases and J lost 9; bases outside the gene matches: 7. Germline V CDR1 and CDR2: SGHRS, YFSETQ. This receptor was obtained from a middle-aged woman who had recovered from COVID-19. The V and J genes are TRBV5-1 and TRBJ2-1, with TRBD2 identical over 8 bases. The sequenced sample consisted of peripheral blood. In DNA, the CDR3 is TGCGCCAGCAGCTTAAATCGGGGGGGCGGTGAGCAGTTCTTC. Its translation is CASSLNRGGGEQFF. Drawing the rest from reference TRBV5-1 and TRBJ2-1, the complete variable domain is KAGVTQTPRYLIKTRGQQVTLSCSPISGHRSVSWYQQTPGQGLQFLFEYFSETQRNKGNFPGRFSGRQFSNSRSEMNVSTLELGDSALYLCASSLNRGGGEQFFGPGTRLTVL.